What follows describes a single T cell receptor beta chain. What it binds is not known. TCRdb reprocessed the RT-PCR reads via MiXCR and lists one record per CDR3 protein. The table lists approximately 490,000 distinct CDR3 sequences, around 7.9% of them singletons, with less than 15% in the top ten. CDR3 length: 14 amino acids. V was clipped by 0 bases and J by 5 bases, with 11 bases between them. CDR1 DFQATT and CDR2 SNEGSKA come from the germline V gene (reference sequence). The source of the sample is a study of response to subunit inactivated influenza vaccine. Study results and limitations: Few additional T cells are recruited per seasonal influenza vaccination, authors suggested.

Source: PBMCs from blood, taken around 2 years after vaccination. The rearrangement uses TRBV20-1 and TRBJ1-3; D not certain. This TCR was sampled from a man aged 50 to 75 who received an inactivated influenza vaccine. CDR3 bases: TGCAGTGCTAGAGATTGGACGGCAAGAAACACCATATATTTT. It specifies CSARDWTARNTIYF.